This T cell receptor (beta chain) was sequenced during a study of blood T cells in healthy people across ages. Study-level points and caveats: Estimated diversity that came from one million T cells was considered an underestimate.

Between the trimmed V and J ends, which lost 2 bases and 5 bases, there was a span of 10 bases. Germline values: CDR1 DFQATT, CDR2 SNEGSKA (reference sequence). CDR3 length equals 13 residues. The use of a sample-barcoded 5' primer and a J-beta primer mix characterized a second PCR of roughly 6 to 11 cycles. TCRdb ran MiXCR on the 5' RACE reads and lists one entry per CDR3 protein. The sample includes about 1.4 million distinct CDR3 sequences, roughly 60% of them seen just once. In regard to this clonotype: Its antigen is not known.

The chain combines TRBV20-1 with TRBJ2-1, with D tentatively TRBD1 (5 bases). The sequence was collected from a man aged 18 to 29 in good health. Sequenced: blood. CDR3 nucleotide sequence: TGCAGTGCTAGAAGCAGGGTCCACAATGAGCAGTTCTTC. Translated: CSARSRVHNEQFF.